These 30 T cell receptor beta chains were sequenced from one sample in a study of blood T cell repertoires in COVID-19. The assay was immunoSEQ multiplex PCR, and TCRdb's table has in-frame clones only and misses some. Here the sample spans over 250,000 clones, roughly four fifths being singletons. The sequencing sample was made of peripheral blood. Receptor source: a woman aged 50 to 65 who had recovered from COVID-19.

V usage is TRBV30 and J usage is TRBJ1-2, with 9 bases identical to TRBD1. In germline, CDR1 is GTSNPN, CDR2 SVGIG (reference sequence). V was pared by 1 base and J by 0 bases, with 12 bases of the junction left unmatched. This CDR3 is 18 amino acids long. Written as DNA, the CDR3 is TGTGCCTGGAGTGAGGGACAGGGAGGGAGAAATCCTAACTATGGCTACACCTTC. The encoded protein is CAWSEGQGGRNPNYGYTF.

The rearrangement links TRBV6-5 to TRBJ2-7; 7 nucleotides agree with TRBD2. The germline gives CDR1 MNHEY, CDR2 SVGAGI. The CDR3 covers 14 residues. Unmatched junction bases numbered 3, after V lost 0 bases and J lost 4 bases. The CDR3 nucleotides read TGTGCCAGCAGTTACTCCCAGGGAGGGTACGAGCAGTACTTC. Protein sequence: CASSYSQGGYEQYF.

This chain joins TRBV11-2 and TRBJ1-4; 7 nucleotides match TRBD1. Trimming took 2 bases from V and 5 from J; bases not matched to a gene: 5. The CDR3 spans 15 residues. Germline CDR1 SGHAT, CDR2 FQNNGV. CDR3 sequence reads: CASSLRYRGNEKLFF. The CDR3 DNA sequence: TGTGCCAGCAGCTTACGTTACAGGGGCAATGAAAAACTGTTTTTT.

The rearrangement uses TRBV28 and TRBJ1-1; D remains unclear. Germline-derived CDR1 and CDR2 are MDHEN and SYDVKM. With 6 bases removed from V and 0 bases from J, the gap between germline ends came to 17 bases. The CDR3 is 16 residues long. In nucleotides, the CDR3 is TGTGCCAGCAGCAGGATTGGAGGAAGAATGAACACTGAAGCTTTCTTT. Protein product: CASSRIGGRMNTEAFF.

The rearrangement joins TRBV9 to TRBJ2-6; TRBD2 matches at 9 bases. The trim removed 0 bases at V and 0 bases at J, leaving 1 base unmatched. The CDR3 contains 17 residues. Germline values: CDR1 SGDLS, CDR2 YYNGEE. The CDR3 region has the DNA TGTGCCAGCAGCGTAGCAGCGGGAGGCTCTGGGGCCAACGTCCTGACTTTC. This encodes CASSVAAGGSGANVLTF.

CDR3 sequence: CASRHQGNYGYTF. The CDR3 DNA sequence: TGTGCCAGCAGACACCAGGGCAACTATGGCTACACCTTC. The gene calls are TRBV28 and TRBJ1-2; tentatively, D is TRBD1 (5 bases). Germline V gene sequence: CDR1 MDHEN, CDR2 SYDVKM. The CDR3 extends over 13 amino acids. Trimming shortened V by 6 bases and J by 2 bases, and 10 bases separated the two germline ends.

This clone has only a few counts. The chain combines TRBV18 with TRBJ1-1; a possible D gene is TRBD1 (5 bases). The germline CDR1 and CDR2 sequences are KGHSH and LQKENI. Trimming removed 4 bases from V and 4 bases from J, with 13 bases in between. CDR3 length: 14 residues. The CDR3 is CASSLAQGSTEAFF. Here the CDR3 DNA reads TGTGCCAGCTCACTGGCCCAGGGCAGCACTGAAGCTTTCTTT.

The chain combines TRBV6-4 with TRBJ1-1; tentatively, D is TRBD1 (6 bases). Trimming removed 11 bases at V and 0 bases at J, with 28 bases between. Germline CDR1 reads MRHNA; CDR2 reads SNTAGT. The CDR3 loop spans 18 amino acids. CDR3 bases: TGTGCCGGGCGGTCCGGGACAAAGACGTTCCCCATGAACACTGAAGCTTTCTTT. Translating it yields CAGRSGTKTFPMNTEAFF.

The chain uses TRBV25-1 and TRBJ2-1; possibly TRBD2 for D (6 bases). V lost 5 bases and J 0 bases, leaving 14 bases between the germline ends. Germline CDR1 MGHDK, CDR2 SYGVNS. This CDR3 has 16 amino acids. CDR3 sequence (DNA): TGTGCCAGCAGTCCACTAGCAGTCAGCTCCTACAATGAGCAGTTCTTC. Translating it yields CASSPLAVSSYNEQFF.

The rearrangement uses TRBV18 and TRBJ2-1; 9 bases agree with TRBD2. The V segment lost 0 bases and the J segment 7 bases; nucleotides outside the gene matches: 4. This CDR3 has 15 amino acids. The germline V gene encodes CDR1 KGHSH and CDR2 LQKENI. The CDR3 DNA reads TGTGCCAGCTCACCACCCGGGACTAGCCTGAATGAGCAGTTCTTC. Translation gives CASSPPGTSLNEQFF.

J is TRBJ2-5 and V is TRBV18; 12 bases agree with TRBD2. Per germline, CDR1 KGHSH and CDR2 LQKENI. The CDR3 runs 17 residues. The V segment lost 4 bases and the J segment 2 bases; nucleotides outside the gene matches: 8. In DNA form, the CDR3 reads TGTGCCAGCTCACTCGGACTAGCGGGAACTATTCAAGAGACCCAGTACTTC. This codes for CASSLGLAGTIQETQYF.

This clone was observed a single time. The chain employs TRBV9 and TRBJ2-7; 8 nucleotides line up with TRBD2. V lost 0 bases and J lost 5; bases outside the gene matches: 13. This CDR3 is built from 17 residues. Germline CDR1 reads SGDLS; CDR2 reads YYNGEE. Here the CDR3 reads CASSVAGGGSLRDEQYF. In DNA, the CDR3 is TGTGCCAGCAGCGTAGCTGGCGGGGGGTCCCTTAGGGACGAGCAGTACTTC.

The chain joins TRBV6-5 to TRBJ1-3, with D tentatively TRBD1 (5 bases). Deletions cut 6 bases from V and 9 bases from J, with 15 bases between. The V gene's germline CDR1 is MNHEY and CDR2 SVGAGI. This CDR3 has 13 residues. The chain's CDR3 is CASRPDSMSTIYF. For the CDR3, the DNA is TGTGCCAGCAGACCCGACAGTATGAGCACCATATATTTT.

The V gene is TRBV7-9, the J gene TRBJ1-2; D is uncertain. Trimming shortened V by 5 bases and J by 2 bases, and 18 bases separated the two germline ends. In germline, CDR1 is SEHNR, CDR2 FQNEAQ (reference sequence). CDR3 length equals 16 residues. In nucleotides, the CDR3 is TGTGCCAGCAGCACCCCGGGGATGGAACGAAACTATGGCTACACCTTC. Translating it yields CASSTPGMERNYGYTF.

This chain connects TRBV28 to TRBJ1-2; D unclear. V dropped 3 bases and J dropped 6 bases, with 8 bases sitting between them. Per germline, CDR1 MDHEN and CDR2 SYDVKM. The CDR3 loop spans 12 amino acids. The CDR3 region is CASSFSGNGYTF. CDR3 bases: TGTGCCAGCAGTTTTTCGGGGAATGGCTACACCTTC.

The rearrangement uses TRBV27 and TRBJ1-4, with D possibly being TRBD1 (5 bases). This CDR3 spans 15 amino acids. CDR1 and CDR2 (germline): MNHEY, SMNVEV (reference sequence). The ends were cut back, 5 bases at V and 7 bases at J, with 17 bases in the middle. The CDR3 DNA follows: TGTGCCAGCAGTGGCGCGGGGGGGTTGGGTGAAAAACTGTTTTTT. Residues: CASSGAGGLGEKLFF.

The chain joins TRBV6-2 or TRBV6-3 to TRBJ1-6; D is ambiguous. The CDR3 contains 15 residues. The germline V gene encodes CDR1 MNHEY and CDR2 SVGEGT. Trimming stripped 2 bases from V and 8 bases from J, with 13 bases between. The chain's CDR3 is CASSYGSRDYSPLHF. The CDR3 DNA follows: TGTGCCAGCAGTTACGGCAGTCGGGATTATTCACCCCTCCACTTT.

This CDR3 reads CASSYLVHSYEQYF. The CDR3 nucleotides read TGTGCCAGCAGTTACCTAGTCCATTCCTACGAGCAGTACTTC. V usage is TRBV6-2 or TRBV6-3 and J usage is TRBJ2-7; no clear D. V was clipped by 2 bases and J by 1 base, with 9 bases between them. This CDR3 is built from 14 residues. Per the germline V gene, CDR1 is MNHEY and CDR2 is SVGEGT.

The J gene is TRBJ1-6, the V gene TRBV6-2 or TRBV6-3; 7 bases fit TRBD1. The length of the CDR3 is 15 residues. Germline CDR1 and CDR2: MNHEY and SVGEGT. The V gene end was trimmed by 5 bases and the J gene end by 8 bases; junction bases not matched to a gene: 9. CDR3 region: CASSPRGLGDSPLHF. CDR3 nucleotide sequence: TGTGCCAGCAGTCCGAGGGGGCTTGGGGATTCACCCCTCCACTTT.

The rearrangement joins TRBV19 to TRBJ2-1, with a tentative D call TRBD1 (6 bases). The V and J ends lost 4 bases and 0 bases respectively, with 16 bases between them. The CDR3 has 17 residues. Germline V gene lookup returns CDR1 LNHDA and CDR2 SQIVND (reference sequence). CDR3 bases: TGTGCCAGTAGTAACCACAGGGTAGTCAGCTCCTACAATGAGCAGTTCTTC. It yields the protein CASSNHRVVSSYNEQFF. Based on the CDR3 plus reference TRBV19 and TRBJ2-1, the full variable domain is DGGITQSPKYLFRKEGQNVTLSCEQNLNHDAMYWYRQDPGQGLRLIYYSQIVNDFQKGDIAEGYSVSREKKESFPLTVTSAQKNPTAFYLCASSNHRVVSSYNEQFFGPGTRLTVL.

V usage is TRBV28 and J usage is TRBJ1-1, with 10 positions matching TRBD1. V lost 5 bases and J lost 7; bases outside the gene matches: 7. Germline V gene data show CDR1 as MDHEN and CDR2 as SYDVKM. This CDR3 spans 14 amino acids. The CDR3 is CASSPGTGVVEAFF. In DNA, the CDR3 is TGTGCCAGCAGTCCCGGGACAGGGGTAGTTGAAGCTTTCTTT. The variable domain in full, completed from reference TRBV28 and TRBJ1-1, reads DVKVTQSSRYLVKRTGEKVFLECVQDMDHENMFWYRQDPGLGLRLIYFSYDVKMKEKGDIPEGYSVSREKKERFSLILESASTNQTSMYLCASSPGTGVVEAFFGQGTRLTVV.

This rearrangement joins TRBV7-2 to TRBJ2-1; TRBD1 aligns across 8 bases. The CDR3 covers 15 residues. Germline CDR1 is SGHTA and CDR2 is FQGNSA. V lost 5 bases and J lost 8; bases outside the gene matches: 11. Here the CDR3 reads CASSLLPGGFYEQFF. The CDR3 nucleotides read TGTGCCAGCAGCCTTCTCCCAGGGGGCTTTTATGAGCAGTTCTTC.

The CDR3 region is CATSRRASGENTIYF. The DNA for the CDR3 is TGTGCCACCAGCAGACGCGCCTCCGGGGAAAACACCATATATTTT. V usage is TRBV15 and J usage is TRBJ1-3; D unresolved. Germline V lookup: CDR1 LNHNV, CDR2 YYDKDF (reference sequence). The CDR3 has 15 amino acids. The V and J ends lost 2 bases and 6 bases respectively, with 14 bases between them. The variable domain in full, with the rest retrieved from reference TRBV15 and TRBJ1-3, is DAMVIQNPRYQVTQFGKPVTLSCSQTLNHNVMYWYQQKSSQAPKLLFHYYDKDFNNEADTPDNFQSRRPNTSFCFLDIRSPGLGDTAMYLCATSRRASGENTIYFGEGSWLTVV.

The chain employs TRBV29-1 and TRBJ1-3, with D hard to call. Germline V CDR1 and CDR2: SQVTM, ANQGSEA. V lost 4 bases, J lost 4 bases, and 8 bases lay in between. This CDR3 has 12 residues. The CDR3 loop reads CSVAVEGNTIYF. CDR3 bases: TGCAGCGTTGCAGTGGAGGGAAACACCATATATTTT.

V gene TRBV5-6 combines with J gene TRBJ2-3; weak D call: TRBD2 (5 bases). The germline gives CDR1 SGHDT, CDR2 YYEEEE. The CDR3 loop spans 15 amino acids. V shed 2 bases and J shed 4 bases, with 14 bases lying between them. CDR3 sequence reads: CASSLRAEVADTQYF. The CDR3 coding sequence is TGTGCCAGCAGCTTAAGGGCGGAGGTAGCAGATACGCAGTATTTT.

The genes are TRBV19 and TRBJ1-5, with no clear D. The CDR3 has 14 amino acids. The V end lost 1 base, the J end lost 4 bases, and 8 bases lay between the germline ends. CDR1 is LNHDA, CDR2 SQIVND, per germline (reference sequence). CDR3 sequence reads: CASSIVSSNQPQHF. The DNA for the CDR3 is TGTGCCAGTAGTATAGTCAGTTCTAATCAGCCCCAGCATTTT.

The genes are TRBV30 and TRBJ2-2; tentatively, D is TRBD1 (5 bases). Germline-derived CDR1 and CDR2 are GTSNPN and SVGIG (reference sequence). Between the trimmed V and J ends, which lost 1 base and 4 bases, there was a span of 13 bases. The CDR3 is made up of 15 amino acids. The CDR3 spells CAWSGGRVGTGELFF. As DNA, the CDR3 is TGTGCCTGGAGTGGGGGCAGGGTCGGCACCGGGGAGCTGTTTTTT.

V usage is TRBV5-8 and J usage is TRBJ2-7; 7 positions agree with TRBD1. The CDR3 contains 13 residues. The ends lost 4 bases at V and 5 bases at J; junction bases unmatched: 6. CDR1 is SGHTS and CDR2 is YDEGEE in the germline V gene. The CDR3 DNA reads as TGTGCCAGCAGCAGAGGACAGGCCCACGAGCAGTACTTC. Protein: CASSRGQAHEQYF.

This sequence joins TRBV11-2 and TRBJ2-2; 9 nucleotides agree with TRBD1. V trimming: 5 bases; J trimming: 4 bases; junction bases outside the gene matches: 5. The CDR3 is made up of 15 amino acids. Germline CDR1 reads SGHAT; CDR2 reads FQNNGV. The CDR3: CASSLQGAVTGELFF. The CDR3 DNA reads as TGTGCCAGCAGCCTACAGGGGGCGGTCACCGGGGAGCTGTTTTTT.

The rearrangement links TRBV5-1 to TRBJ2-3, with 10 bases that match TRBD2. Germline V gene sequence: CDR1 SGHRS, CDR2 YFSETQ. V shed 7 bases, J shed 1 base, and the junction held 9 bases outside the gene matches. The CDR3 is made up of 16 amino acids. CDR3 coding DNA: TGCGCCAGCGTAGCGGGAGGCCTCATTGGCACAGATACGCAGTATTTT. This encodes CASVAGGLIGTDTQYF.